Sequencing of this TCR beta chain was carried out in a study of technical replicates of blood from a handful of donors. Profiling relied on immunoSEQ multiplex PCR, and the TCRdb table lists in-frame clones only, not all of them. The sample carries roughly 70,000 clones, 85% to 95% recorded once. Germline V lookup: CDR1 GTSNPN, CDR2 SVGIG (reference sequence). This CDR3 is 15 amino acids long. What was sequenced was T cells isolated from PBMCs. The clonotype comes from a human donor in good health. V and J are TRBV30 and TRBJ2-5; a possible D gene is TRBD1 (6 bases). CDR3 nucleotides: TGTGCTTCCACCGATTCAGCAGGGGAATCGCAGACCCAGTACTTC. It specifies CASTDSAGESQTQYF.